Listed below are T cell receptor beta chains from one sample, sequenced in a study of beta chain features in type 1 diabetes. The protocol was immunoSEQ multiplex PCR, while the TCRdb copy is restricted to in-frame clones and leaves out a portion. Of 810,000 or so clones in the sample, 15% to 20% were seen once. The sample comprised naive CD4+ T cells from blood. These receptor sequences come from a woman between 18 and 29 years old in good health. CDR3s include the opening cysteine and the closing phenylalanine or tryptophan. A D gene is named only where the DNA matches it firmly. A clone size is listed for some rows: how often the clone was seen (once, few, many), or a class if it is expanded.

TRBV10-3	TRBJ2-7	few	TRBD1	TGTGCCATCGCCGGGACAGGGTTGGGCTCCTACGAGCAGTACTTC	CAIAGTGLGSYEQYF
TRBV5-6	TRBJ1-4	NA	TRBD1	TGTGCCAGCAGCACCGTGACAGGGGGCTCGAATGAAAAACTGTTTTTT	CASSTVTGGSNEKLFF
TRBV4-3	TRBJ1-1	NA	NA	TGCGCCAGCAGCCAAGAGGGCACATTTCGGGGTAGATCTGAAGCTTTCTTT	CASSQEGTFRGRSEAFF
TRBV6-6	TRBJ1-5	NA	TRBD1	TGTGCCAGCAGTAGGACAGGCGGTGATCAGCCCCAGCATTTT	CASSRTGGDQPQHF
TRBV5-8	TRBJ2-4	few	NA	TGTGCCAGCAGCCCGCCGGTTGTAGCCAAAAACATTCAGTACTTC	CASSPPVVAKNIQYF
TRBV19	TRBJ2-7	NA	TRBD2	TGTGCCAGTAGTCGGACTAGCGGAACCTACGAGCAGTACTTC	CASSRTSGTYEQYF
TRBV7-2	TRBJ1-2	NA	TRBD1	TGTGCCAGCAGCGCGAGGGGACAGTCCACCGTCTATGGCTACACCTTC	CASSARGQSTVYGYTF
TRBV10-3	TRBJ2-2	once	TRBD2	TGTGCCATTGCGACTAGCGCGAACACCGGGGAGCTGTTTTTT	CAIATSANTGELFF
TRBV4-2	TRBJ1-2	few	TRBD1	TGTGCCAGCAGCCCCGACAGGGCCTATGGCTACACCTTC	CASSPDRAYGYTF
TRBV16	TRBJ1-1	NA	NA	TGTGCCAGCAGCCAATCTTTACCGACGTTGGGGAACACTGAAGCTTTCTTT	CASSQSLPTLGNTEAFF
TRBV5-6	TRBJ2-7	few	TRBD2	TGTGCCAGCAATCTTGGGACTAGCGGGAGGTCGAGCTCCTACGAGCAGTACTTC	CASNLGTSGRSSSYEQYF
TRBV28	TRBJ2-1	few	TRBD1	TGTGCCAGCATGCCGGCAGGGGGCGGGTACAATGAGCAGTTCTTC	CASMPAGGGYNEQFF
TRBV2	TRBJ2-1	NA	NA	TGTGCCAGCAGTGAAAGGCTGGGCTACAATGAGCAGTTCTTC	CASSERLGYNEQFF
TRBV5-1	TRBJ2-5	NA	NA	TGCGCCAGCAGCTTGGGGCAGGGAGGTGAGACCCAGTACTTC	CASSLGQGGETQYF
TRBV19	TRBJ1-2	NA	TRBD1	TGTGCCAGTAAACCTGTTGGACAGGGGCTCTATGGCTACACCTTC	CASKPVGQGLYGYTF
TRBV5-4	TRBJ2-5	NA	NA	TGTGCCAGCAGCTTCTCGTCGTCTAGCGCAGGTGGGGAGACCCAGTACTTC	CASSFSSSSAGGETQYF
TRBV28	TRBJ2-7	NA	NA	TGTGCCAGCGGTGGGGTCTCCTACGAGCAGTACTTC	CASGGVSYEQYF
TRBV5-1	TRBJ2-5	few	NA	TGCGCCAGTCAAGAGAAAAAGACCCAGTACTTC	CASQEKKTQYF
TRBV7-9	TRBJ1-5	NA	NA	TGTGCCAGCACCTACGGGGGGGCTGGCGGCAATCAGCCCCAGCATTTT	CASTYGGAGGNQPQHF
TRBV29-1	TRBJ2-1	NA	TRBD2	TGCAGCGTCGTAGCGGGAACCTACAATGAGCAGTTCTTC	CSVVAGTYNEQFF
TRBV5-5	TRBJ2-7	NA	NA	TGTGCCAGCAGCTTGGGCGGGAACATCTACGAGCAGTACTTC	CASSLGGNIYEQYF
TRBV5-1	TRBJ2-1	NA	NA	TGCGCCAGCAGCCTAAGACCGGAAAATGAGCAGTTCTTC	CASSLRPENEQFF
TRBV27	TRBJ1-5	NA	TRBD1	TGTGCCAGCAGTTTATCATGGACAGGGAATCAGCCCCAGCATTTT	CASSLSWTGNQPQHF
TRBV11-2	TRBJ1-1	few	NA	TGTGCCAGCAGCCTCCGGCACAACGGAGAAGCTTTCTTT	CASSLRHNGEAFF
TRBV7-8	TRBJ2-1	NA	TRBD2	TGTGCCAGCAGCTTAGAGGTGGTTTCTAGCGGGAGCAATGAGCAGTTCTTC	CASSLEVVSSGSNEQFF
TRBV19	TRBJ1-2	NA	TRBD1	TGTGCCAGTAGTACCCGGACAGGGGCCTTTGGCTACACCTTC	CASSTRTGAFGYTF
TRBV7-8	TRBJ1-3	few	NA	TGTGCCAGCAGTCCGAGGACAGCCACCTCTGGAAACACCATATATTTT	CASSPRTATSGNTIYF
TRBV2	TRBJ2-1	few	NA	TGTGCCAGTGCCGAAAGCTCCTACAATGAGCAGTTCTTC	CASAESSYNEQFF
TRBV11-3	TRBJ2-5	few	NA	TGTGCCAGCAGCTCCTACACCGGGGAGACCCAGTACTTC	CASSSYTGETQYF
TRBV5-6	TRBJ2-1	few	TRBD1	TGTGCCAGCAGCTTGTGGGACAGGAATGAGAATGAGCAGTTCTTC	CASSLWDRNENEQFF
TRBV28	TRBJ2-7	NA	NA	TGTGCCAGCAGTTCTTATCACGAGCAGTACTTC	CASSSYHEQYF
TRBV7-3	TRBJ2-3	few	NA	TGTGCCAGCAGCCTAGCGACGGGGGATACGCAGTATTTT	CASSLATGDTQYF
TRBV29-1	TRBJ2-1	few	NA	TGCAGCTCCGGGACTCTGAATGAGCAGTTCTTC	CSSGTLNEQFF
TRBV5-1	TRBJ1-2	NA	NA	TGCGCCAGCAGCCTAGAGTGGGGGCATTACTATGGCTACACCTTC	CASSLEWGHYYGYTF
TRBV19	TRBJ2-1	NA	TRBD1	TGTGCCAGTAGTCCGACCTCCGGGACAGTGTACAATGAGCAGTTCTTC	CASSPTSGTVYNEQFF
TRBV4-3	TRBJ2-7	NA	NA	TGCGCCAGCAGCCAGGTCGTAACGCCCCCTTACGAGCAGTACTTC	CASSQVVTPPYEQYF
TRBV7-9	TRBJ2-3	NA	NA	TGTGCCAGCAGCTTAATAACAGATACGCAGTATTTT	CASSLITDTQYF
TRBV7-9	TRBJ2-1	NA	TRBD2	TGTGCCAGCAGCCTCTGGACTAGCGGATTTTCCTACAATGAGCAGTTCTTC	CASSLWTSGFSYNEQFF
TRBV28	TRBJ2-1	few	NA	TGTGCCAGCAGTTCCCAAATCTCTGAGCAGTTCTTC	CASSSQISEQFF
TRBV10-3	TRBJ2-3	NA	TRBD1	TGTGCCATCAGTGGTTACAGGGGGCAAACAGATACGCAGTATTTT	CAISGYRGQTDTQYF
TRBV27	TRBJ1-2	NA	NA	TGTGCCAGCAGTTTATTGGAGACACCTTATGGCTACACCTTC	CASSLLETPYGYTF
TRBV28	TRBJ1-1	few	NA	TGTGCCAGCAGTTCACCTAAGGGTTTGAACACTGAAGCTTTCTTT	CASSSPKGLNTEAFF